The 20 T cell receptor beta chains in this list originate from one sample, sequenced in a study of human T cells and chemical hapten exposure. One entry per CDR3 protein results from TCRdb running MiXCR on the RACE reads. The table lists about 99,000 distinct CDR3 sequences, over 10% of them singletons. Time point given: patch test 1, 2 weeks after DPC sensitization. Treatment noted: therapeutic diphenylcyclopropenone sensitization with weekly scalp DPC. The sample here was whole blood, taken in connection with sensitization to the hapten diphenylcyclopropenone (DPC). These TCRs come from a woman aged 40-49 years with alopecia areata. Some clones in this sample may be carry-over from other donors' samples.

This clonotype was observed a few times. The CDR3 spells CASSQEGTGNEKLFF. For the CDR3, the DNA is TGCGCCAGCAGCCAAGAGGGGACAGGGAATGAAAAACTGTTTTTT. The V and J genes are TRBV4-3 and TRBJ1-4, with 9 bases matching TRBD1. The CDR3 is made up of 15 amino acids. V gave up 0 bases and J gave up 5 bases; unmatched junction bases: 1. CDR1 is LGHNA and CDR2 is YSLEER in the germline V gene.

The genes are TRBV10-3 and TRBJ2-3; possibly TRBD2 for D (6 bases). V was clipped by 3 bases and J by 5 bases, with 9 bases between them. The CDR3 length is 13 residues. Germline values: CDR1 ENHRY, CDR2 SYGVKD. The CDR3 DNA reads as TGTGCCATCAGTGAAGCAGCGGGAGATACGCAGTATTTT. This codes for CAISEAAGDTQYF.

This clonotype was seen repeatedly, ten times or more. The J gene is TRBJ2-7, the V gene TRBV2; D call uncertain. CDR3 length: 12 amino acids. Trimming cost V 4 bases and J 2 bases, with 6 bases left between them. The germline V gene encodes CDR1 SNHLY and CDR2 FYNNEI. CDR3 bases: TGTGCCAGCAGTGTCGGCCCCTACGAGCAGTACTTC. This translates into CASSVGPYEQYF. Full variable domain (missing parts from reference TRBV2 and TRBJ2-7): EPEVTQTPSHQVTQMGQEVILRCVPISNHLYFYWYRQILGQKVEFLVSFYNNEISEKSEIFDDQFSVERPDGSNFTLKIRSTKLEDSAMYFCASSVGPYEQYFGPGTRLTVT.

The chain uses TRBV7-2 and TRBJ1-3; D uncertain. Between the trimmed V and J ends, which lost 1 base and 2 bases, there was a span of 9 bases. The germline CDR1 and CDR2 sequences are SGHTA and FQGNSA. CDR3 length: 15 residues. CDR3 DNA sequence: TGTGCCAGCAGCTTAGTCGGAGGACCTGGAAACACCATATATTTT. This gives the protein CASSLVGGPGNTIYF.

This clonotype occurred a few times. An end of the junction differs from the germline gene, which may be a read error. This chain connects TRBV4-3 to TRBJ1-1; D uncertain. The CDR3 is 14 amino acids. Germline values: CDR1 LGHNA, CDR2 YSLEER. Here the CDR3 reads CASTQLGVNTEAFF. The CDR3 nucleotides read TGCGCCAGCACCCAACTAGGAGTGAACACTGAAGCTTTCTTT.

J is TRBJ2-7 and V is TRBV7-9; maybe TRBD1 (5 bases). The CDR3 contains 12 residues. Trimming stripped 5 bases from V and 4 bases from J, with 9 bases between. Germline V gene data show CDR1 as SEHNR and CDR2 as FQNEAQ (reference sequence). CDR3 sequence: CASSVGRYEQYF. The CDR3 DNA reads as TGTGCCAGCAGCGTGGGGCGTTACGAGCAGTACTTC. Full variable domain (rest looked up from reference TRBV7-9 and TRBJ2-7): DTGVSQNPRHKITKRGQNVTFRCDPISEHNRLYWYRQTLGQGPEFLTYFQNEAQLEKSRLLSDRFSAERPKGSFSTLEIQRTEQGDSAMYLCASSVGRYEQYFGPGTRLTVT.

V usage is TRBV6-2 or TRBV6-3 and J usage is TRBJ2-1; 9 positions match TRBD2. Germline assignment: CDR1 MNHEY and CDR2 SVGEGT. The CDR3 is made up of 15 amino acids. V was pared by 3 bases and J by 7 bases, with 7 bases of the junction left unmatched. CDR3 sequence reads: CASSYSGSGSNEQFF. In DNA form, the CDR3 reads TGTGCCAGCAGTTATAGCGGGAGCGGTTCGAATGAGCAGTTCTTC.

This clonotype has at least ten counts. The chain uses TRBV29-1 and TRBJ2-6; no definite D call. With 6 bases removed from V and 2 bases from J, the gap between germline ends came to 2 bases. The CDR3 loop spans 11 amino acids. Germline V gene sequence: CDR1 SQVTM, CDR2 ANQGSEA. CDR3 sequence (DNA): TGCAGCGTCCCTGGGGCCAACGTCCTGACTTTC. It encodes CSVPGANVLTF. Combining the CDR3 with reference TRBV29-1 and TRBJ2-6 gives the whole variable domain SAVISQKPSRDICQRGTSLTIQCQVDSQVTMMFWYRQQPGQSLTLIATANQGSEATYESGFVIDKFPISRPNLTFSTLTVSNMSPEDSSIYLCSVPGANVLTFGAGSRLTVL.

The rearrangement joins TRBV7-9 to TRBJ1-4; a possible D gene is TRBD1 (5 bases). The germline CDR1 and CDR2 sequences are SEHNR and FQNEAQ (reference sequence). Trimming took 5 bases from V and 4 from J, leaving 8 bases between them. The CDR3 loop spans 13 amino acids. For the CDR3, the DNA is TGTGCCAGCAGCATAGGGGATAATGAAAAACTGTTTTTT. Protein product: CASSIGDNEKLFF.

Many counts were recorded for this clonotype. The chain employs TRBV5-1 and TRBJ1-1; D may be TRBD1 (5 bases). The germline V gene has CDR1 SGHRS and CDR2 YFSETQ. CDR3 size: 14 residues. V lost 2 bases and J 3 bases, leaving 11 bases between the germline ends. The CDR3: CASSFGGLDTEAFF. The DNA for the CDR3 is TGCGCCAGCAGCTTCGGGGGACTAGACACTGAAGCTTTCTTT. Combining the CDR3 with reference TRBV5-1 and TRBJ1-1 gives the whole variable domain KAGVTQTPRYLIKTRGQQVTLSCSPISGHRSVSWYQQTPGQGLQFLFEYFSETQRNKGNFPGRFSGRQFSNSRSEMNVSTLELGDSALYLCASSFGGLDTEAFFGQGTRLTVV.

The chain employs TRBV7-6 and TRBJ2-1; D ambiguous. Trimming left V 4 bases short and J 4 bases short, with 14 bases between. CDR1 SGHVS and CDR2 FNYEAQ come from the germline V gene. The CDR3 runs to 15 residues. CDR3 in amino acids: CASSSYLLRYNEQFF. For the CDR3, the DNA is TGTGCCAGCAGCTCATACCTCCTTCGATACAATGAGCAGTTCTTC. The whole variable domain, filled in from reference TRBV7-6 and TRBJ2-1, reads GAGVSQSPRYKVTKRGQDVALRCDPISGHVSLYWYRQALGQGPEFLTYFNYEAQQDKSGLPNDRFSAERPEGSISTLTIQRTEQRDSAMYRCASSSYLLRYNEQFFGPGTRLTVL.

This clonotype has only a few counts. The chain couples TRBV6-2 or TRBV6-3 to TRBJ2-6; D tentatively fits TRBD1 or TRBD2 (5 bases each). Trimming removed 8 bases at V and 0 bases at J, with 23 bases between. From germline, CDR1 is MNHEY and CDR2 SVGEGT. The CDR3 runs 19 residues. In DNA, the CDR3 is TGTGCCAGCGCCACTGCTCCGGGACGGACTTTCTCTGGGGCCAACGTCCTGACTTTC. Protein product: CASATAPGRTFSGANVLTF.

J is TRBJ2-7 and V is TRBV6-2 or TRBV6-3, with TRBD2 matching over 7 bases. Trimming took 5 bases from V and 0 from J; bases not matched to a gene: 10. Germline assignment: CDR1 MNHEY and CDR2 SVGEGT. This CDR3 spans 16 amino acids. The CDR3 reads CASSPPTSWSSYEQYF. In DNA form, the CDR3 reads TGTGCCAGCAGTCCGCCGACTAGCTGGAGCTCCTACGAGCAGTACTTC.

This clonotype has a count of ten or more. The chain carries TRBV7-9 and TRBJ2-1, with D hard to call. Germline CDR1 reads SEHNR; CDR2 reads FQNEAQ (reference sequence). Between the trimmed V and J ends, which lost 5 bases and 6 bases, there was a span of 5 bases. The CDR3 extends over 11 amino acids. CDR3 sequence: CASSLTNEQFF. The CDR3 DNA reads as TGTGCCAGCAGCCTAACCAATGAGCAGTTCTTC.

V and J are TRBV5-4 and TRBJ2-5; 7 bases agree with TRBD1. The CDR3 loop spans 15 amino acids. V shed 4 bases and J 2 bases; nucleotides not matched to a gene: 8. Germline lookup yields CDR1 SGHNT and CDR2 YYREEE (reference sequence). The CDR3 nucleotides are TGTGCCAGCAGCGCTAAATTGGGACAGCAAGAGACCCAGTACTTC. Amino acids: CASSAKLGQQETQYF.

In this sample, this clonotype turned up many times. The chain uses TRBV6-6 and TRBJ2-7, with D possibly matching TRBD1 (5 bases). V lost 2 bases to trimming and J lost 9 bases, with 17 bases between them. CDR1 is MNHNY and CDR2 is SVGAGI in the germline V gene (reference sequence). The CDR3 loop spans 14 amino acids. The CDR3 coding sequence is TGTGCCAGCAGTTACGCAGGAGACAGAACCCCGCAGTACTTC. It translates to CASSYAGDRTPQYF.

The V gene is TRBV4-2, the J gene TRBJ2-7, with a tentative D call TRBD1 (5 bases). Germline CDR1 LGHNA, CDR2 YNFKEQ. This CDR3 contains 14 residues. V was clipped by 0 bases and J by 0 bases, with 6 bases between them. The CDR3 sequence: CASSQDRASYEQYF. DNA of the CDR3: TGTGCCAGCAGCCAAGACAGGGCCTCCTACGAGCAGTACTTC.

This clonotype was detected ten times or more. This sequence joins TRBV20-1 and TRBJ1-1; 7 bases agree with TRBD1. Germline lookup yields CDR1 DFQATT and CDR2 SNEGSKA (reference sequence). The CDR3 is made up of 13 amino acids. Trimming took 6 bases from V and 2 from J; bases not matched to a gene: 6. CDR3: CSAPGQLNTEAFF. CDR3 DNA sequence: TGCAGTGCCCCGGGACAGCTTAACACTGAAGCTTTCTTT.

This clonotype has a handful of counts. The chain joins TRBV4-1 to TRBJ1-1, with D possibly TRBD1 on 5 matching bases. The germline CDR1 and CDR2 sequences are MGHRA and YSYEKL. V was trimmed by 2 bases and J by 10 bases, leaving 17 bases between them. The CDR3 runs to 14 residues. The CDR3 bases are TGCGCCAGCAGCCAAACGACAGTCCCCCGGGGAGCTTTCTTT. Encoded protein: CASSQTTVPRGAFF.

This clonotype was seen repeatedly, ten times or more. The V and J genes are TRBV29-1 and TRBJ2-1, with TRBD2 matching over 12 bases. With 5 bases clipped from V and 9 bases from J, the junction kept 5 bases outside the gene matches. The CDR3 is made up of 13 amino acids. The germline gives CDR1 SQVTM, CDR2 ANQGSEA. The CDR3 is CSVYSTSGSEQFF. The CDR3 coding sequence is TGCAGCGTTTATTCGACTAGCGGGAGTGAGCAGTTCTTC.